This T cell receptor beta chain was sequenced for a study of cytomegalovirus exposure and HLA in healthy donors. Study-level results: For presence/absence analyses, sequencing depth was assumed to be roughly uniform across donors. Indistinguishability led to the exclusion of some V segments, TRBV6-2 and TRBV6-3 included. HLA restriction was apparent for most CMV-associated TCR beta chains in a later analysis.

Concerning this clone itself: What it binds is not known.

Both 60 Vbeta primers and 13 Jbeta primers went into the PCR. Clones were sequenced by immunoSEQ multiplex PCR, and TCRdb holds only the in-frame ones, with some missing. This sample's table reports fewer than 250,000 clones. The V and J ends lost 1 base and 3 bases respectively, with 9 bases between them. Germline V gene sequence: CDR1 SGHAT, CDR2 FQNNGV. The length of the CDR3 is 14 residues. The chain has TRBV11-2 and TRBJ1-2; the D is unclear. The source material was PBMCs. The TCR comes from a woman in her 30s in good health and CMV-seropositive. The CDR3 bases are TGTGCCAGCAGCTTAGCAGCGCAGTACTATGGCTACACCTTC. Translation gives CASSLAAQYYGYTF.